This T cell receptor beta chain was recovered during a study of T cell responses to AZD1222 COVID-19 vaccine. Broader study findings: Without day 14 samples, only post-peak T cell repertoires were studied.

As regards this clone: Its antigen is unknown.

CDR3 length: 16 amino acids. CDR1 is SGHRS, CDR2 YFSETQ, per germline. V trimming: 3 bases; J trimming: 6 bases; junction bases outside the gene matches: 9. Method: immunoSEQ multiplex PCR; TCRdb's copy keeps in-frame clones and lacks some. The sample has tens of thousands of clones, approximately 88% seen once. The specimen comprised peripheral blood, sampled 28 days after the second AZD1222 dose. The chain couples TRBV5-1 to TRBJ2-3, with 11 bases matching TRBD2. The receptor comes from an adult who received the AZD1222 COVID-19 vaccine. The CDR3 nucleotides read TGCGCCAGCAGCTCCTCAGGGGGGACTAGCGGTGATACGCAGTATTTT. Its protein is CASSSSGGTSGDTQYF.